A single sample is the source of the 8 T cell receptor beta chains below, sequenced in a study of cytomegalovirus exposure and HLA in healthy donors. With 60 Vbeta and 13 Jbeta primers, the PCR was carried out. Only in-frame clones appear in the TCRdb table, and some are missing; sequencing was by immunoSEQ multiplex PCR. The table records under 150,000 clones, about two thirds of them present only once. The specimen sequenced was PBMCs. The receptor set was obtained from a human donor in good health.

This clone occurred a few times. The gene calls are TRBV6-5 and TRBJ1-1; unclear D gene. The ends were cut back, 6 bases at V and 1 base at J, with 15 bases in the middle. The CDR3 contains 15 residues. Germline V CDR1 and CDR2: MNHEY, SVGAGI. This chain's CDR3 is CASRGSGLGNTEAFF. The CDR3 DNA sequence: TGTGCCAGCAGAGGTTCGGGGTTAGGGAACACTGAAGCTTTCTTT.

This clone was detected only once. The V and J genes are TRBV7-8 and TRBJ2-3; a weak D match, TRBD1 (8 bases). The V gene's germline CDR1 is SGHVS and CDR2 FQNEAQ. Deletions cut 2 bases from V and 4 bases from J, with 16 bases between. The CDR3 has 16 residues. Here the CDR3 DNA reads TGTGCCAGCAGCTTACTAACAGGGGGGAGGGCAGATACGCAGTATTTT. Protein sequence: CASSLLTGGRADTQYF.

The chain is built from TRBV10-1 and TRBJ2-3; 9 bases align to TRBD2. The length of the CDR3 is 16 residues. CDR1 is WNHNN, CDR2 SYGVQD, per germline (reference sequence). V was pared by 3 bases and J by 4 bases, with 8 bases of the junction left unmatched. CDR3 in DNA: TGCGCCAGCAGTGACAGGCGGGAGGGCGTGGCAGATACGCAGTATTTT. It translates to CASSDRREGVADTQYF.

This rearrangement joins TRBV29-1 to TRBJ2-3; no clear D gene. CDR1 SQVTM and CDR2 ANQGSEA come from the germline V gene. The V and J ends lost 3 bases and 5 bases respectively, with 6 bases between them. The CDR3 spans 11 residues. The CDR3 loop reads CSVDPVDTQYF. CDR3 DNA sequence: TGCAGCGTTGATCCCGTAGATACGCAGTATTTT.

The rearrangement uses TRBV27 and TRBJ2-3; 8 nucleotides line up with TRBD2. The trim removed 4 bases at V and 0 bases at J, leaving 3 bases unmatched. Germline CDR1 is MNHEY and CDR2 is SMNVEV (reference sequence). CDR3 length: 15 residues. The CDR3 coding sequence is TGTGCCAGCAGTTCTAGCGGGTCTAGCACAGATACGCAGTATTTT. Translating it yields CASSSSGSSTDTQYF.

J is TRBJ2-5 and V is TRBV5-1, with D possibly being TRBD2 (5 bases). The DNA end is more similar to TRBJ2-7, so the J call may be wrong. Looked up from germline, CDR1 is SGHRS and CDR2 is YFSETQ. CDR3 length: 16 amino acids. CDR3 bases: TGCGCCAGCAGCTTGGGGACTCTTCCGTCCTCCTACGAGCAGTACTTC. Amino acid sequence: CASSLGTLPSSYEQYF.

This sequence joins TRBV18 and TRBJ1-4; D is unresolved. V shed 2 bases and J shed 8 bases, with 15 bases lying between them. The germline V gene encodes CDR1 KGHSH and CDR2 LQKENI. The CDR3 runs to 15 residues. In nucleotides, the CDR3 is TGTGCCAGCTCACCAATGTCGTGGAGTAGGGAAAAACTGTTTTTT. Its protein product is CASSPMSWSREKLFF. The whole variable domain, remainder taken from reference TRBV18 and TRBJ1-4, is NAGVMQNPRHLVRRRGQEARLRCSPMKGHSHVYWYRQLPEEGLKFMVYLQKENIIDESGMPKERFSAEFPKEGPSILRIQQVVRGDSAAYFCASSPMSWSREKLFFGSGTQLSVL.

The chain is built from TRBV7-8 and TRBJ1-1; D is perhaps TRBD1 (6 bases). The CDR3 extends over 14 amino acids. Germline V gene sequence: CDR1 SGHVS, CDR2 FQNEAQ. Trimming removed 1 base from V and 10 bases from J, with 16 bases in between. In DNA form, the CDR3 reads TGTGCCAGCAGCTTAGGGGGCACAAGGGGGGGAGCTTTCTTT. Its protein is CASSLGGTRGGAFF.